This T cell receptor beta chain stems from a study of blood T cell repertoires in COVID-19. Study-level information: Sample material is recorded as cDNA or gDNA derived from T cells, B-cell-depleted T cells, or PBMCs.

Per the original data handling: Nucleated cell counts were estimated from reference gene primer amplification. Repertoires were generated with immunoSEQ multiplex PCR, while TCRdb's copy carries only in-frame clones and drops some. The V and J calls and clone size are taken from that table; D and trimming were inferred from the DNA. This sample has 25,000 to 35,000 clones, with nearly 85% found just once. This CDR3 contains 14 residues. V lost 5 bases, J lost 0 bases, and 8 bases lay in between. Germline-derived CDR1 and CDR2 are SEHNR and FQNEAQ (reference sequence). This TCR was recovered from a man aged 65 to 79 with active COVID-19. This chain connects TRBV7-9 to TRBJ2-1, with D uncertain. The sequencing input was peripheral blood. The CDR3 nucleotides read TGTGCCAGCAGCCAACAGAGCTCCTACAATGAGCAGTTCTTC. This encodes CASSQQSSYNEQFF.